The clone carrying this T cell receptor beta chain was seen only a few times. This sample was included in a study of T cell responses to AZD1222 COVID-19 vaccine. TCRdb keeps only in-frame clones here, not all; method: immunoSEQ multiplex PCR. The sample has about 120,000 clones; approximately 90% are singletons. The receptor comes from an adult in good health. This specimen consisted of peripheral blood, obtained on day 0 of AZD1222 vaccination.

In DNA, the CDR3 is TGTGCCATCAGTCGACAGGGGGCGGACACTGAAGCTTTCTTT. Translation: CAISRQGADTEAFF. V and J are TRBV10-3 and TRBJ1-1; 10 bases map to TRBD1. V was clipped by 5 bases and J by 3 bases; unmatched bases: 3. CDR1 ENHRY and CDR2 SYGVKD come from the germline V gene. CDR3 length: 14 residues.